These 27 T cell receptor beta chains share one sample of origin, sequenced in a study of CXCR3-negative and CXCR3-positive naive CD8 T cells. TRB cDNA libraries were made by UMI-labeled 5' RACE. One entry per CDR3 protein, without DNA, is what TCRdb gives after re-calling the 5' RACE reads. The sample has tens of thousands of distinct CDR3 sequences. Material for sequencing was memory CD8+ T cells from blood. The source of these receptors is a human donor in good health. Some clones in this sample may be carry-over from other donors' samples.

This chain joins TRBV29-1 and TRBJ1-2; TCRdb selects TRBD1, and the lack of DNA leaves this call unchecked. Germline CDR1 and CDR2: SQVTM and ANQGSEA. CDR3 size: 12 residues. CDR3 region: CSVDAGDYGYTF.

The gene calls are TRBV11-2 and TRBJ2-3; with no DNA, the TCRdb D assignment of TRBD1 cannot be verified. The CDR3 has 13 amino acids. Germline assignment: CDR1 SGHAT and CDR2 FQNNGV. The CDR3 reads CASSQQGADTQYF.

The chain uses TRBV20-1 and TRBJ2-5; TCRdb's D call of TRBD1 is untestable without DNA. CDR1 is DFQATT and CDR2 is SNEGSKA in the germline V gene (reference sequence). The CDR3 loop spans 11 amino acids. CDR3 amino acids: CSVGVGETQYF.

The V call is TRBV18, the J call TRBJ2-1. The CDR3 is made up of 13 amino acids. The germline V gene encodes CDR1 KGHSH and CDR2 LQKENI. The CDR3 spells CASSPWTGNERFF.

The chain uses TRBV20-1 and TRBJ2-2. Germline V CDR1 and CDR2: DFQATT, SNEGSKA (reference sequence). This CDR3 contains 14 residues. Here the CDR3 reads CSARDMVVGGELFF.

According to its frequency, this clonotype is medium-sized. This CDR3 reads CSAAQGDTEAFF. The chain recombines TRBV20-1 with TRBJ1-1; TCRdb reports TRBD1, a call that lacks DNA to check it against. Germline V CDR1 and CDR2: DFQATT, SNEGSKA (reference sequence). CDR3 length: 12 amino acids.

The V gene is TRBV29-1, the J gene TRBJ2-2; TCRdb designates TRBD1, a call that cannot be tested without DNA. The CDR3 runs to 13 residues. The germline V gene has CDR1 SQVTM and CDR2 ANQGSEA. The CDR3 sequence is CSVTGTKTGELFF.

The chain couples TRBV15 to TRBJ2-5; TCRdb's D gene call, TRBD1, goes unchecked for lack of DNA. There are 15 residues in the CDR3. Per germline, CDR1 LNHNV and CDR2 YYDKDF (reference sequence). CDR3 in amino acids: CATSSSGGDQETQYF.

The V call is TRBV7-3, the J call TRBJ2-5; TCRdb reports TRBD1, a call that lacks DNA to check it against. CDR1 and CDR2 (germline): SGHTA, FQGTGA. The CDR3 runs to 15 residues. CDR3 amino acids: CASSERTGAQETQYF. The complete variable domain, with remaining parts taken from reference TRBV7-3 and TRBJ2-5, reads GAGVSQTPSNKVTEKGKYVELRCDPISGHTALYWYRQSLGQGPEFLIYFQGTGAADDSGLPNDRFFAVRPEGSVSTLKIQRTERGDSAVYLCASSERTGAQETQYFGPGTRLLVL.

The chain has TRBV29-1 and TRBJ2-3; TCRdb's assignment of TRBD1 cannot be checked, as there is no DNA. CDR1 and CDR2 (germline): SQVTM, ANQGSEA. The CDR3 has 13 residues. CDR3 in amino acids: CSVLTGRTDTQYF.

The V and J genes are TRBV4-3 and TRBJ2-1; TCRdb designates TRBD1, a call that cannot be tested without DNA. CDR1 LGHNA and CDR2 YSLEER come from the germline V gene. This CDR3 is 15 amino acids long. The CDR3 sequence: CASSQDGTGWGEQFF.

V gene TRBV9 combines with J gene TRBJ2-2; TCRdb's D call, TRBD1, is unchecked because there is no DNA. Germline V gene lookup returns CDR1 SGDLS and CDR2 YYNGEE. There are 16 residues in the CDR3. The CDR3 sequence: CASSPPGRGGVGELFF. Using reference TRBV9 and TRBJ2-2 for the parts outside the CDR3, the full variable domain is DSGVTQTPKHLITATGQRVTLRCSPRSGDLSVYWYQQSLDQGLQFLIQYYNGEERAKGNILERFSAQQFPDLHSELNLSSLELGDSALYFCASSPPGRGGVGELFFGEGSRLTVL.

The V gene is TRBV6-5, the J gene TRBJ2-3. The CDR3 spans 13 residues. Looked up from germline, CDR1 is MNHEY and CDR2 is SVGAGI. This chain's CDR3 is CASSYRIVDTQYF.

J is TRBJ2-3 and V is TRBV6-5; there is no DNA to check the TCRdb D call of TRBD1. This CDR3 region has 16 residues. Germline values: CDR1 MNHEY, CDR2 SVGAGI. The CDR3 is CAIAPNPAGRRDTQYF.

The chain couples TRBV7-9 to TRBJ1-1. The CDR3 extends over 13 amino acids. Germline V gene sequence: CDR1 SEHNR, CDR2 FQNEAQ (reference sequence). The CDR3 region is CASSSRETPEAFF.

The chain carries TRBV28 and TRBJ2-3. The CDR3 consists of 12 residues. In germline, CDR1 is MDHEN, CDR2 SYDVKM. CDR3 loop: CASSSLWDTQYF.

The chain has TRBV15 and TRBJ2-7; lacking DNA, the TRBD2 call made by TCRdb goes unchecked. CDR1 is LNHNV and CDR2 is YYDKDF in the germline V gene (reference sequence). The CDR3 covers 15 residues. CDR3 loop: CATSGLAGDLYEQYF.

CDR3 in amino acids: CASSSTGTEAFF. The chain joins TRBV28 to TRBJ1-1; TCRdb returns TRBD1, unconfirmable since there is no DNA. The CDR3 sequence is 12 residues long. Germline-derived CDR1 and CDR2 are MDHEN and SYDVKM. Looking up the rest from reference TRBV28 and TRBJ1-1 gives the full variable domain: DVKVTQSSRYLVKRTGEKVFLECVQDMDHENMFWYRQDPGLGLRLIYFSYDVKMKEKGDIPEGYSVSREKKERFSLILESASTNQTSMYLCASSSTGTEAFFGQGTRLTVV.

V gene TRBV7-3 combines with J gene TRBJ2-2. The CDR3 is 13 amino acids. Germline CDR1 reads SGHTA; CDR2 reads FQGTGA. The CDR3 sequence: CASSALYTGELFF.

The chain combines TRBV3-1 with TRBJ2-5; TCRdb's assignment of TRBD1 cannot be checked, as there is no DNA. The CDR3 spans 16 residues. Germline CDR1 reads LGHDT; CDR2 reads YNNKEL (reference sequence). The CDR3 region is CASSQGEGAPIETQYF.

V is TRBV25-1 and J is TRBJ2-7. Germline-derived CDR1 and CDR2 are MGHDK and SYGVNS. The CDR3 loop spans 14 amino acids. CDR3 sequence: CASSEKDSSYEQYF.

CDR3 residues: CASSPRDSTYEQYF. The V gene is TRBV18, the J gene TRBJ2-7. CDR3 length: 14 amino acids. CDR1 is KGHSH, CDR2 LQKENI, per germline.

This CDR3 is CASSLLGERDPGAAGNTIYF. The V and J genes are TRBV7-6 and TRBJ1-3; TCRdb indicates TRBD1, and absent DNA this call remains unverified. The CDR3 has 20 amino acids. In germline, CDR1 is SGHVS, CDR2 FNYEAQ.

This chain's CDR3 is CASSFPSVPYGYTF. The chain joins TRBV28 to TRBJ1-2. The CDR3 loop spans 14 amino acids. Germline V lookup: CDR1 MDHEN, CDR2 SYDVKM.

CDR3 residues: CASSQVLNPGGSSYEQYF. The chain carries TRBV4-1 and TRBJ2-7; there is no DNA to check the TCRdb D call of TRBD1. CDR3 size: 18 residues. Germline V gene sequence: CDR1 MGHRA, CDR2 YSYEKL.

V and J are TRBV7-2 and TRBJ2-3; TCRdb's D call of TRBD2 is untestable without DNA. The CDR3 covers 17 residues. Germline V gives CDR1 SGHTA, CDR2 FQGNSA. The CDR3 is CASQGASGGYSTDTQYF. The full variable domain, completed using reference TRBV7-2 and TRBJ2-3, is GAGVSQSPSNKVTEKGKDVELRCDPISGHTALYWYRQSLGQGLEFLIYFQGNSAPDKSGLPSDRFSAERTGGSVSTLTIQRTQQEDSAVYLCASQGASGGYSTDTQYFGPGTRLTVL.

This clonotype is medium-sized by frequency. This chain uses TRBV25-1 with TRBJ2-1; TCRdb's D call, TRBD1, is unchecked because there is no DNA. CDR3 length equals 15 residues. Germline CDR1 and CDR2: MGHDK and SYGVNS. The CDR3 protein is CASSESRGSLNEQFF.